Below, 6 T cell receptor beta chains from the same sample are listed, as sequenced in a study of T cell changes during pregnancy in multiple sclerosis. Data came from immunoSEQ multiplex PCR; TCRdb stores just in-frame clones and leaves some out. This sample has about 57,000 clones, with just over 90% found just once. Specimen: CD4+ T cells from peripheral blood mononuclear cells, collected in the second trimester of pregnancy. The receptor source for this set is a female donor with multiple sclerosis, enrolled in a pregnancy study.

V gene TRBV11-2 combines with J gene TRBJ2-5; 8 bases fit TRBD1. The CDR3 is 18 amino acids. CDR1 is SGHAT, CDR2 FQNNGV, per germline. V shed 1 base, J shed 7 bases, and the junction held 17 bases outside the gene matches. The CDR3 here is CASSLAAGQVGFSRTQYF. CDR3 coding DNA: TGTGCCAGCAGCTTAGCTGCGGGACAGGTAGGATTCTCGAGGACCCAGTACTTC.

The chain recombines TRBV11-3 with TRBJ1-1; 7 positions agree with TRBD1. Germline V gene sequence: CDR1 SGHNT, CDR2 YENEEA. The CDR3 covers 16 residues. Trimming at V came to 5 bases and at J to 5 bases, leaving 14 bases not matched to a gene. The CDR3 loop is CASSAGRGRDGTEAFF. The CDR3 DNA sequence: TGTGCCAGCAGCGCCGGGAGGGGGCGAGATGGGACTGAAGCTTTCTTT.

This clone was seen just once. This chain joins TRBV19 and TRBJ1-2, with TRBD1 matching 8 bases. The CDR3 length is 15 residues. The germline V gene has CDR1 LNHDA and CDR2 SQIVND (reference sequence). V lost 8 bases and J lost 4; bases outside the gene matches: 12. The CDR3, as DNA: TGTGCCAGTGCCGTGACAGGGGCCAACCCCTATGGCTACACCTTC. Translation gives CASAVTGANPYGYTF.

The V gene is TRBV5-8, the J gene TRBJ2-4; tentatively, D is TRBD2 (6 bases). Trimming removed 2 bases from V and 1 base from J, with 16 bases in between. Germline assignment: CDR1 SGHTS and CDR2 YDEGEE. The CDR3 loop spans 17 amino acids. The CDR3 DNA sequence: TGTGCCAGCAGCTTAGACGGGCTACGGGGGGCCAAAAACATTCAGTACTTC. Protein sequence: CASSLDGLRGAKNIQYF.

The J gene is TRBJ1-4, the V gene TRBV7-6; 9 nucleotides match TRBD1. The CDR3 consists of 15 residues. Germline V lookup: CDR1 SGHVS, CDR2 FNYEAQ. After removal of 5 bases from V and 13 bases from J, the junction contained 14 bases not matched to a gene. In DNA form, the CDR3 reads TGTGCCAGCAGCCCCGGACAGGGGAAAGTTTCGGGACTGTTTTTT. Residues: CASSPGQGKVSGLFF.

This clone was detected only once. Other DNA sequences in the same sample also yield this CDR3. This sequence joins TRBV2 and TRBJ2-7; tentatively, D is TRBD1 (6 bases). Germline-derived CDR1 and CDR2 are SNHLY and FYNNEI. The CDR3 length is 12 residues. V lost 4 bases and J lost 4, with 8 bases in between. The CDR3 here is CASSGQGYEQYF. CDR3 DNA sequence: TGTGCCAGCAGTGGGCAGGGGTACGAGCAGTACTTC. Combining the CDR3 with reference TRBV2 and TRBJ2-7 gives the whole variable domain EPEVTQTPSHQVTQMGQEVILRCVPISNHLYFYWYRQILGQKVEFLVSFYNNEISEKSEIFDDQFSVERPDGSNFTLKIRSTKLEDSAMYFCASSGQGYEQYFGPGTRLTVT.